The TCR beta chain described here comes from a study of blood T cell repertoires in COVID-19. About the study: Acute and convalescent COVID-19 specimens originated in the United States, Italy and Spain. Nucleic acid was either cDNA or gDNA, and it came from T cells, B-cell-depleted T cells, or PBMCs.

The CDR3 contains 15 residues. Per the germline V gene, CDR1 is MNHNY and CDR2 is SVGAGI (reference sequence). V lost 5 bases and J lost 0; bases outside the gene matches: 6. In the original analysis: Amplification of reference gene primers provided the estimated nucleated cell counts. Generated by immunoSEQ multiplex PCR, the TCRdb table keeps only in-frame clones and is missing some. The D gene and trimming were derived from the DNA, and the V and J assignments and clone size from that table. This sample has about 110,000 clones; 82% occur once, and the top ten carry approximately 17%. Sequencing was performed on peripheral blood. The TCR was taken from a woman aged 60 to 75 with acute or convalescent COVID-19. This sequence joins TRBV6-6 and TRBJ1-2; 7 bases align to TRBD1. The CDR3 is CASSEGATANYGYTF. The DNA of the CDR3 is TGTGCCAGCAGTGAGGGGGCTACGGCTAACTATGGCTACACCTTC.